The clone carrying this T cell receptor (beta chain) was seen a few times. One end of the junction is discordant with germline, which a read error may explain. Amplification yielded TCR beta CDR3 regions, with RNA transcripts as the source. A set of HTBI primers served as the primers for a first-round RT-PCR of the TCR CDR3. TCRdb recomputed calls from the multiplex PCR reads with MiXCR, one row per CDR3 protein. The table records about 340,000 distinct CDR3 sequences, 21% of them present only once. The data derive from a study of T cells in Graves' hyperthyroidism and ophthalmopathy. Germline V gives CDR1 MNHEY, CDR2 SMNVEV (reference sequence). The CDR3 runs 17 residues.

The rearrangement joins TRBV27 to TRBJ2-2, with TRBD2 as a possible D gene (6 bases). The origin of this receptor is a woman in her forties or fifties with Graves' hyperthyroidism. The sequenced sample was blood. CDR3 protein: CASSLSRGFGGAGELFF. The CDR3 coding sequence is TGTGCCAGCAGTCTATCCCGAGGCTTTGGCGGGGCCGGGGAGCTGTTTTTT.